Following are 27 T cell receptor beta chains from one sample sequenced in a study of shared clonotypes between healthy human individuals. Libraries were prepared by immunoSEQ multiplex PCR; TCRdb keeps only in-frame clonotypes and omits some of them. The table has roughly 2.5 million clones, over 85% seen once. Input material: naive CD4+ T cells sorted from blood. The subset was: CD45RA+ positively selected. These receptor sequences come from a man between 18 and 35 years old in good health.

This chain connects TRBV2 to TRBJ2-5; 8 bases are a match to TRBD1. The germline CDR1 and CDR2 sequences are SNHLY and FYNNEI. This CDR3 spans 14 amino acids. Trimming took 10 bases from V and 2 from J; bases not matched to a gene: 9. The CDR3: CATGQGVGQETQYF. The CDR3 DNA follows: TGTGCCACCGGACAGGGAGTGGGGCAAGAGACCCAGTACTTC.

For this clone: This may be a read error, as it is one base from a much larger clone. Additional DNA sequences in this sample encode the identical CDR3. The rearrangement links TRBV7-9 to TRBJ1-1, with 8 bases matching TRBD1. With V trimmed by 4 bases and J by 1 base, 2 bases remained unmatched. The CDR3 covers 14 residues. Germline V gives CDR1 SEHNR, CDR2 FQNEAQ (reference sequence). The CDR3, as DNA: TGTGCCAGCAGCTCCGGGACAGGGAACACTGAAGCTTTCTTT. Its protein product is CASSSGTGNTEAFF.

This chain joins TRBV7-2 and TRBJ2-7; 8 bases map to TRBD1. Germline lookup yields CDR1 SGHTA and CDR2 FQGNSA. This CDR3 comprises 16 residues. V was pared by 0 bases and J by 3 bases, with 7 bases of the junction left unmatched. The CDR3 region has the DNA TGTGCCAGCAGCTTAGCAATCGGACAGGGATTCTACGAGCAGTACTTC. Translating it yields CASSLAIGQGFYEQYF.

This clone was counted once. The V and J genes are TRBV10-2 and TRBJ1-5; a possible D gene is TRBD1 (5 bases). Germline values: CDR1 WSHSY, CDR2 SAAADI. CDR3 length: 13 residues. V shed 3 bases and J shed 7 bases, with 10 bases lying between them. The CDR3 bases are TGCGCCAGCAGTGAATACACAGGACAGCCCCAGCATTTT. It yields the protein CASSEYTGQPQHF.

The V gene is TRBV5-6, the J gene TRBJ2-7; the match to TRBD1 covers 9 bases. CDR3 length: 15 amino acids. Trimming at V came to 5 bases and at J to 7 bases, leaving 13 bases not matched to a gene. Germline V gene sequence: CDR1 SGHDT, CDR2 YYEEEE. The CDR3 sequence is CASRGTGGAAWEQYF. For the CDR3, the DNA is TGTGCCAGCAGGGGTACAGGGGGCGCTGCGTGGGAGCAGTACTTC.

The chain is built from TRBV2 and TRBJ2-2; 12 bases are a match to TRBD2. The V gene's germline CDR1 is SNHLY and CDR2 FYNNEI. The CDR3 extends over 15 amino acids. V shed 8 bases, J shed 1 base, and the junction held 2 bases outside the gene matches. The CDR3 sequence: CASELAGGNTGELFF. DNA for the CDR3: TGTGCCAGCGAACTAGCGGGAGGGAACACCGGGGAGCTGTTTTTT.

This sequence joins TRBV30 and TRBJ2-5; 8 nucleotides line up with TRBD1. The junction had 14 bases not matched to a gene; V was cut back by 3 bases and J by 5 bases. Germline V CDR1 and CDR2: GTSNPN, SVGIG (reference sequence). The CDR3 spans 16 residues. This chain's CDR3 is CAWRVPSGQGGETQYF. CDR3 sequence (DNA): TGTGCCTGGAGGGTTCCCTCCGGACAGGGTGGGGAGACCCAGTACTTC. The full variable domain, in which reference TRBV30 and TRBJ2-5 provide the parts outside the CDR3, is SQTIHQWPATLVQPVGSPLSLECTVEGTSNPNLYWYRQAAGRGLQLLFYSVGIGQISSEVPQNLSASRPQDRQFILSSKKLLLSDSGFYLCAWRVPSGQGGETQYFGPGTRLLVL.

The chain employs TRBV9 and TRBJ2-5; D not resolved. The CDR3 totals 15 residues. Germline V CDR1 and CDR2: SGDLS, YYNGEE. V was shortened by 0 bases and J by 9 bases, with 18 bases between the two germline ends. The CDR3 DNA is TGTGCCAGCAGCGTAGGGGTGGGCTTATCCGGATCCCAGTACTTC. Its translation: CASSVGVGLSGSQYF.

This clone has a handful of counts. The CDR3 is CAWSRGMNTEAFF. The CDR3 coding sequence is TGTGCCTGGAGCCGTGGAATGAACACTGAAGCTTTCTTT. J is TRBJ1-1 and V is TRBV30; unclear D gene. Germline CDR1 and CDR2: GTSNPN and SVGIG (reference sequence). CDR3 length equals 13 residues. Trimming stripped 3 bases from V and 0 bases from J, with 8 bases between.

This rearrangement joins TRBV30 to TRBJ2-7, with D perhaps matching TRBD1 (5 bases). Germline V lookup: CDR1 GTSNPN, CDR2 SVGIG (reference sequence). V was shortened by 3 bases and J by 3 bases, with 12 bases between the two germline ends. The CDR3 extends over 13 amino acids. CDR3 nucleotides: TGTGCCTGGAGCCAGACAGTGGTCTACGAGCAGTACTTC. Its protein product is CAWSQTVVYEQYF. Full variable domain (remainder filled in from reference TRBV30 and TRBJ2-7): SQTIHQWPATLVQPVGSPLSLECTVEGTSNPNLYWYRQAAGRGLQLLFYSVGIGQISSEVPQNLSASRPQDRQFILSSKKLLLSDSGFYLCAWSQTVVYEQYFGPGTRLTVT.

V and J are TRBV10-3 and TRBJ2-1; D not resolved. The CDR3 loop spans 12 amino acids. CDR1 is ENHRY and CDR2 is SYGVKD in the germline V gene. Trimming stripped 1 base from V and 6 bases from J, with 4 bases between. The CDR3 DNA reads TGTGCCATCAGTGAGTGGGGCAATGAGCAGTTCTTC. Translated: CAISEWGNEQFF.

The chain carries TRBV5-6 and TRBJ1-6; D is perhaps TRBD1 (5 bases). Germline V gene lookup returns CDR1 SGHDT and CDR2 YYEEEE. The CDR3 is 15 residues long. V lost 2 bases to trimming and J lost 0 bases, with 6 bases between them. This CDR3 reads CASSFDSSYNSPLHF. In DNA, the CDR3 is TGTGCCAGCAGCTTTGACAGCTCCTATAATTCACCCCTCCACTTT.

The chain carries TRBV10-3 and TRBJ1-5; D possibly corresponds to TRBD1 (5 bases). The ends were cut back, 3 bases at V and 8 bases at J, with 14 bases in the middle. The CDR3 runs 14 residues. The germline gives CDR1 ENHRY, CDR2 SYGVKD. The CDR3 DNA is TGTGCCATCAGTGAAAAAAAGGGGATAGAGCCCCAGCATTTT. Translating gives CAISEKKGIEPQHF.

This clone was counted once. V is TRBV11-1 and J is TRBJ2-7; 7 positions agree with TRBD2. This CDR3 contains 12 residues. With 5 bases clipped from V and 3 bases from J, the junction kept 1 base outside the gene matches. CDR1 and CDR2 (germline): SGHAT, FQDESV (reference sequence). The CDR3 region has the DNA TGTGCCAGCAGCCCGGGGGGCTACGAGCAGTACTTC. It is translated as CASSPGGYEQYF. Drawing the rest from reference TRBV11-1 and TRBJ2-7, the complete variable domain is EAEVAQSPRYKITEKSQAVAFWCDPISGHATLYWYRQILGQGPELLVQFQDESVVDDSQLPKDRFSAERLKGVDSTLKIQPAELGDSAMYLCASSPGGYEQYFGPGTRLTVT.

This chain joins TRBV6-5 and TRBJ2-5; D may match TRBD1 or TRBD2 (6 bases each). V was clipped by 4 bases and J by 4 bases, with 19 bases between them. Germline CDR1 and CDR2: MNHEY and SVGAGI. The CDR3 has 16 amino acids. CDR3 DNA sequence: TGTGCCAGCAGTTCCGTTCTGGGGGGCCATTCAGAGACCCAGTACTTC. Its translation: CASSSVLGGHSETQYF.

The V call is TRBV7-2, the J call TRBJ2-1; 9 nucleotides agree with TRBD2. CDR3 size: 16 residues. The V segment lost 4 bases and the J segment 3 bases; nucleotides outside the gene matches: 7. Germline V gene sequence: CDR1 SGHTA, CDR2 FQGNSA. This chain's CDR3 is CASSSLSGGYYNEQFF. In DNA, the CDR3 is TGTGCCAGCAGCTCCCTAAGCGGGGGGTACTACAATGAGCAGTTCTTC.

Concerning this clone itself: The sample carries other DNA sequences with the same CDR3. This chain uses TRBV5-1 with TRBJ1-5, with D perhaps TRBD1 (5 bases). Germline assignment: CDR1 SGHRS and CDR2 YFSETQ. The CDR3 sequence is 15 residues long. V dropped 0 bases and J dropped 6 bases, with 13 bases sitting between them. The chain's CDR3 is CASSLEGQGGQPQHF. The CDR3 DNA reads TGCGCCAGCAGCTTGGAAGGGCAGGGAGGTCAGCCCCAGCATTTT.

The V call is TRBV29-1, the J call TRBJ2-5, with D tentatively TRBD1 (6 bases). The germline gives CDR1 SQVTM, CDR2 ANQGSEA. This CDR3 is 13 amino acids long. With 6 bases removed from V and 2 bases from J, the gap between germline ends came to 13 bases. CDR3 loop: CSVARGKQETQYF. The CDR3 nucleotides read TGCAGCGTGGCCAGGGGAAAACAAGAGACCCAGTACTTC.

The gene calls are TRBV30 and TRBJ2-2; 10 bases align to TRBD1. V gave up 8 bases and J gave up 0 bases; unmatched junction bases: 0. This CDR3 is 13 amino acids long. Germline V gene sequence: CDR1 GTSNPN, CDR2 SVGIG (reference sequence). CDR3 sequence (DNA): TGTGCCGGACAGGGGGCGAACACCGGGGAGCTGTTTTTT. Encoded protein: CAGQGANTGELFF.

This rearrangement joins TRBV5-6 to TRBJ2-5, with D tentatively TRBD2 (5 bases). V was trimmed by 4 bases and J by 6 bases, leaving 19 bases between them. CDR1 SGHDT and CDR2 YYEEEE come from the germline V gene. This CDR3 has 15 residues. The CDR3 spells CASSEEGSRGKTQYF. The DNA for the CDR3 is TGTGCCAGCAGCGAAGAAGGCAGTCGAGGGAAGACCCAGTACTTC.

The V and J genes are TRBV21-1 and TRBJ2-5. TRBV21-1 is labeled a pseudogene. The CDR3 has 15 residues. CDR3 in DNA: TGTGCCAGCAGCAAAGAATGGACGGACCAAGAGACCCAGTACTTC. It codes for CASSKEWTDQETQYF.

The genes are TRBV7-9 and TRBJ2-5; 8 bases agree with TRBD1. The V and J ends lost 5 bases and 4 bases, in that order; junction bases with no gene match: 12. Germline V gene lookup returns CDR1 SEHNR and CDR2 FQNEAQ (reference sequence). The CDR3 runs 16 residues. The CDR3 is CASSPTVPQGGETQYF. In DNA form, the CDR3 reads TGTGCCAGCAGCCCGACCGTTCCACAGGGGGGAGAGACCCAGTACTTC.

The rearrangement joins TRBV30 to TRBJ2-5, with no clear D. The DNA end favors TRBJ2-7, so the J call may be wrong. Germline lookup yields CDR1 GTSNPN and CDR2 SVGIG (reference sequence). This CDR3 has 11 amino acids. The chain's CDR3 is CAWLSSYEQYF. CDR3 DNA sequence: TGTGCCTGGCTAAGCTCCTACGAGCAGTACTTC.

This clone was detected only a few times. This chain connects TRBV7-9 to TRBJ1-1, with 7 bases that match TRBD1. Trimming cost V 5 bases and J 4 bases; bases outside gene matches: 7. CDR1 is SEHNR, CDR2 FQNEAQ, per germline (reference sequence). This CDR3 has 14 amino acids. The CDR3 DNA sequence: TGTGCCAGCAGCCGTACAGGGGAGGGCACTGAAGCTTTCTTT. Protein sequence: CASSRTGEGTEAFF.

This clone was seen only once. CDR3 DNA sequence: TGTGCCAGCAGTAGAACCGGGGCAGCCACTGAAGCTTTCTTT. Its translation: CASSRTGAATEAFF. The gene calls are TRBV6-5 and TRBJ1-1, with D perhaps matching TRBD1 (5 bases). V was shortened by 5 bases and J by 4 bases, with 14 bases between the two germline ends. CDR3 size: 14 residues. Looked up from germline, CDR1 is MNHEY and CDR2 is SVGAGI.

The chain combines TRBV2 with TRBJ1-4, with D unclear. The CDR3 is 15 residues long. V lost 5 bases and J 8 bases, leaving 18 bases between the germline ends. The germline gives CDR1 SNHLY, CDR2 FYNNEI. The DNA for the CDR3 is TGTGCCAGCAGTTTGGAGGTTTTAGGAAAAGAAAAACTGTTTTTT. Its translation is CASSLEVLGKEKLFF.

The chain employs TRBV11-2 and TRBJ2-2; tentatively, D is TRBD2 (6 bases). The V gene lost 2 bases and the J gene lost 7 bases, with 11 bases spanning the gap. The germline CDR1 and CDR2 sequences are SGHAT and FQNNGV. CDR3 length equals 14 residues. This chain's CDR3 is CASSLPGRGGELFF. In DNA form, the CDR3 reads TGTGCCAGCAGCTTACCGGGGCGGGGCGGGGAGCTGTTTTTT.